Each of the 19 T cell receptor beta chains below was sequenced from the same sample in a study of blood T cells in healthy people across ages. Primed by a sample-barcoded 5' primer and a J-beta primer mix, a second PCR proceeded for about 6 to 12 cycles. Via MiXCR, TCRdb re-called the 5' RACE reads, giving one row per CDR3 protein. The sample consists of roughly 1,300,000 distinct CDR3 sequences, approximately 59% of them appearing once. Sequences were obtained from blood. The receptors stem from a man aged 18 to 35 in good health.

The chain has TRBV4-1 and TRBJ1-3, with 7 bases matching TRBD1. The J segment lost 2 bases and the V segment lost 3 bases, leaving 7 bases of the junction unmatched. Germline CDR1 MGHRA, CDR2 YSYEKL. The CDR3 length is 16 residues. The CDR3 protein is CASSQGAGTAGNTIYF. CDR3 nucleotides: TGCGCCAGCAGCCAGGGAGCCGGGACAGCTGGAAACACCATATATTTT.

This chain joins TRBV27 and TRBJ1-5; 10 bases line up with TRBD1. After removal of 5 bases from V and 6 bases from J, the junction contained 7 bases not matched to a gene. Looked up from germline, CDR1 is MNHEY and CDR2 is SMNVEV (reference sequence). CDR3 size: 15 residues. The CDR3 loop is CASSTRGQGIQPQHF. As DNA, the CDR3 is TGTGCCAGCAGTACCCGGGGACAGGGGATTCAGCCCCAGCATTTT.

The gene calls are TRBV2 and TRBJ1-6; 10 positions match TRBD1. The CDR3 length is 15 residues. Germline CDR1 is SNHLY and CDR2 is FYNNEI. After removal of 2 bases from V and 8 bases from J, the junction contained 3 bases not matched to a gene. The CDR3 reads CASSESDRGHSPLHF. As DNA, the CDR3 is TGTGCCAGCAGTGAATCAGACAGGGGGCATTCACCCCTCCACTTT.

This clonotype has a single count. The V call is TRBV5-5, the J call TRBJ2-6, with unresolved D. The germline V and J ends were trimmed by 1 base and 1 base, with 6 bases remaining between them. Germline V lookup: CDR1 SGHKS, CDR2 YYEKEE (reference sequence). The CDR3 is made up of 15 amino acids. The CDR3 nucleotides read TGTGCCAGCAGCTTGCTCCAATCTGGGGCCAACGTCCTGACTTTC. As protein: CASSLLQSGANVLTF.

The table lists this clonotype with a few counts. The gene calls are TRBV7-9 and TRBJ1-2; no clear D. The CDR3 sequence is 13 residues long. The V gene lost 2 bases and the J gene lost 8 bases, with 12 bases spanning the gap. Germline CDR1 and CDR2: SEHNR and FQNEAQ (reference sequence). The DNA for the CDR3 is TGTGCCAGCAGCTTAAGAGTGGGCGAAGGCTACACCTTC. Its translation: CASSLRVGEGYTF.

This clonotype was detected only a few times. J is TRBJ2-7 and V is TRBV5-6, with D perhaps TRBD1 (5 bases). V was shortened by 4 bases and J by 4 bases, with 15 bases between the two germline ends. The length of the CDR3 is 14 residues. CDR1 SGHDT and CDR2 YYEEEE come from the germline V gene. In DNA, the CDR3 is TGTGCCAGCAGCCCAAGGACATTACGTTACGAGCAGTACTTC. Translating gives CASSPRTLRYEQYF.

The chain uses TRBV20-1 and TRBJ2-1; tentatively, D is TRBD2 (6 bases). The CDR3 runs to 14 residues. Germline V lookup: CDR1 DFQATT, CDR2 SNEGSKA (reference sequence). Trimming removed 4 bases from V and 7 bases from J, with 17 bases in between. The CDR3 coding sequence is TGCAGTGCTACGACGAGGCGGGACGGGAATGAGCAGTTCTTC. Amino acid sequence: CSATTRRDGNEQFF.

This chain connects TRBV5-6 to TRBJ2-5, with TRBD2 as a possible D gene (5 bases). The CDR3 runs 14 residues. V shed 2 bases and J shed 4 bases, with 12 bases lying between them. Germline V lookup: CDR1 SGHDT, CDR2 YYEEEE. The CDR3 sequence: CASSFGDVTETQYF. CDR3 nucleotides: TGTGCCAGCAGCTTCGGGGATGTTACAGAGACCCAGTACTTC.

The rearrangement uses TRBV6-6 and TRBJ2-7; 10 bases agree with TRBD1. Germline V gene lookup returns CDR1 MNHNY and CDR2 SVGAGI (reference sequence). The ends lost 2 bases at V and 1 base at J; junction bases unmatched: 2. The CDR3 consists of 15 residues. CDR3 in DNA: TGTGCCAGCAGTTACACGGGACAGGGGTCCTACGAGCAGTACTTC. Translating gives CASSYTGQGSYEQYF.

The chain has TRBV7-9 and TRBJ1-1, with D uncertain. Germline V gives CDR1 SEHNR, CDR2 FQNEAQ (reference sequence). The length of the CDR3 is 15 residues. Trimming shortened V by 6 bases and J by 0 bases, and 14 bases separated the two germline ends. Here the CDR3 DNA reads TGTGCCAGCAGTCCGGCGGAGGCCCTGAACACTGAAGCTTTCTTT. Protein product: CASSPAEALNTEAFF.

The chain carries TRBV11-2 and TRBJ2-1; 8 nucleotides agree with TRBD1. The V and J ends lost 2 bases and 7 bases, in that order; junction bases with no gene match: 7. CDR3 length: 15 residues. The germline V gene has CDR1 SGHAT and CDR2 FQNNGV. CDR3 protein: CASSLLQGALNEQFF. The CDR3 region has the DNA TGTGCCAGCAGCTTATTGCAGGGGGCGTTGAATGAGCAGTTCTTC.

The chain carries TRBV10-3 and TRBJ1-6; 9 bases are shared with TRBD1. Looked up from germline, CDR1 is ENHRY and CDR2 is SYGVKD. V shed 6 bases, J shed 5 bases, and the junction held 5 bases outside the gene matches. This CDR3 is 15 amino acids long. The CDR3 protein is CAISLDRGDNSPLHF. The DNA of the CDR3 is TGTGCCATCAGCCTCGACAGGGGGGATAATTCACCCCTCCACTTT.

Of note for this clonotype: A much larger clone lies a single base off, so this may be a read error. The gene calls are TRBV4-1 and TRBJ1-1; D unclear. The CDR3 is 14 residues long. Germline CDR1 is MGHRA and CDR2 is YSYEKL. The V and J ends lost 4 bases and 1 base respectively, with 10 bases between them. DNA of the CDR3: TGCGCCAGCAGCCTCCATTCGGGGAACACTGAAGCTTTCTTT. Protein product: CASSLHSGNTEAFF.

The gene calls are TRBV28 and TRBJ2-4; a possible D gene is TRBD2 (6 bases). The J call may be mistaken, given a closer DNA end match to TRBJ2-7. The CDR3 is made up of 13 amino acids. Germline CDR1 MDHEN, CDR2 SYDVKM. The CDR3 nucleotides are TGTGCCAGCCGGGGGACCACCGTACACGAGCAGTACTTC. Translating gives CASRGTTVHEQYF.

The table lists this clonotype with a few counts. This chain links TRBV25-1 with TRBJ2-3, with no clear D. The V and J ends lost 2 bases and 3 bases respectively, with 9 bases between them. Germline V gene lookup returns CDR1 MGHDK and CDR2 SYGVNS. The CDR3 consists of 14 residues. CDR3 loop: CASSEIKETDTQYF. CDR3 coding DNA: TGTGCCAGCAGTGAAATCAAGGAGACAGATACGCAGTATTTT.

This rearrangement joins TRBV6-5 to TRBJ2-1; D uncertain. Per germline, CDR1 MNHEY and CDR2 SVGAGI. The CDR3 spans 13 residues. Trimming removed 5 bases from V and 12 bases from J, with 17 bases in between. CDR3 DNA: TGTGCCAGCAGTACGTCCCGGGTCTGGGGGCAGTTCTTC. Encoded protein: CASSTSRVWGQFF.

The chain carries TRBV4-1 and TRBJ2-5; the match to TRBD1 covers 8 bases. V shed 0 bases, J shed 7 bases, and the junction held 7 bases outside the gene matches. This CDR3 is built from 15 residues. Germline CDR1 reads MGHRA; CDR2 reads YSYEKL. CDR3 coding DNA: TGCGCCAGCAGCCAAGAGGATCAGGGGGCTGGGACCCAGTACTTC. Residues: CASSQEDQGAGTQYF.

V is TRBV9 and J is TRBJ1-5, with 7 nucleotides matching TRBD1. The trim removed 3 bases at V and 4 bases at J, leaving 4 bases unmatched. This CDR3 comprises 14 residues. CDR1 and CDR2 (germline): SGDLS, YYNGEE. The CDR3 protein is CASSGGTANQPQHF. CDR3 bases: TGTGCCAGCAGCGGTGGGACAGCTAATCAGCCCCAGCATTTT.

The chain combines TRBV6-5 with TRBJ2-7; the D is unclear. Per the germline V gene, CDR1 is MNHEY and CDR2 is SVGAGI. The V gene lost 5 bases and the J gene lost 5 bases, with 10 bases spanning the gap. The CDR3 runs 12 residues. The CDR3 region has the DNA TGTGCCAGCAGTCGACCAAACCACGAGCAGTACTTC. The encoded protein is CASSRPNHEQYF.